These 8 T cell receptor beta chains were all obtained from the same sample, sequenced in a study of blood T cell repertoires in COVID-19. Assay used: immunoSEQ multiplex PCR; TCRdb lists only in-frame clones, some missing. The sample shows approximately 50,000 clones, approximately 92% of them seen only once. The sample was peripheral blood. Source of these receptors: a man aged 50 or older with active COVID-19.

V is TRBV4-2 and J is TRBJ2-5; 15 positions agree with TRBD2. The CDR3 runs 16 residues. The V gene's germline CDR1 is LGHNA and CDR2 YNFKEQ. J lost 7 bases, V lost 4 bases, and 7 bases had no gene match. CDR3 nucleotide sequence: TGTGCCAGCAGCCCCCGGACTAGCGGGGGGGCGGGGACCCAGTACTTC. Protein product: CASSPRTSGGAGTQYF.

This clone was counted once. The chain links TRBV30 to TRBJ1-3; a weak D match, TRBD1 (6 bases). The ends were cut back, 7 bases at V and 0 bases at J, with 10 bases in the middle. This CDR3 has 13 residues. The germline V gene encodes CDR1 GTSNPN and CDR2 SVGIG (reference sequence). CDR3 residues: CAFGQSSGNTIYF. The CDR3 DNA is TGTGCCTTTGGACAGTCCTCTGGAAACACCATATATTTT.

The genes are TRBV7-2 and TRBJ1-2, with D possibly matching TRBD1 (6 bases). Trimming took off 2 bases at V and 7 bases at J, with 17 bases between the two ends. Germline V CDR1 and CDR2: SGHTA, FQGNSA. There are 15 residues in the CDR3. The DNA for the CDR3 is TGTGCCAGCAGCTTAATTCGGGGGGCGCCCGGTGGCTACACCTTC. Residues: CASSLIRGAPGGYTF.

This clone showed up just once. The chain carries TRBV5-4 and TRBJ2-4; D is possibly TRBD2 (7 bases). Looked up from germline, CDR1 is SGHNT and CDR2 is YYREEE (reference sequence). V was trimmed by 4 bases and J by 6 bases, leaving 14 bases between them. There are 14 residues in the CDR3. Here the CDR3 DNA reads TGTGCCAGCAGCGAAAGGGGGGGCGCAAACATTCAGTACTTC. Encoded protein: CASSERGGANIQYF. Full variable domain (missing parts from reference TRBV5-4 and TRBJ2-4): ETGVTQSPTHLIKTRGQQVTLRCSSQSGHNTVSWYQQALGQGPQFIFQYYREEENGRGNFPPRFSGLQFPNYSSELNVNALELDDSALYLCASSERGGANIQYFGAGTRLSVL.

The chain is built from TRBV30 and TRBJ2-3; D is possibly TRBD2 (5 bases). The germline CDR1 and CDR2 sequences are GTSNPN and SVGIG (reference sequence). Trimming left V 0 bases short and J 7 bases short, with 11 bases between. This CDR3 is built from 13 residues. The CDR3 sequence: CAWSVKTRNTQYF. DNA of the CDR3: TGTGCCTGGAGTGTAAAAACTAGAAATACGCAGTATTTT.

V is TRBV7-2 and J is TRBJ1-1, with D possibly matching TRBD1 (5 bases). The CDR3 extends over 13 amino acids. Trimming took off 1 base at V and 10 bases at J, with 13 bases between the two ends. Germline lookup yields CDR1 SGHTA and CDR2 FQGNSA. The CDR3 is CASSLGGPGGAFF. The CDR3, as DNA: TGTGCCAGCAGCTTAGGAGGGCCGGGGGGAGCTTTCTTT.

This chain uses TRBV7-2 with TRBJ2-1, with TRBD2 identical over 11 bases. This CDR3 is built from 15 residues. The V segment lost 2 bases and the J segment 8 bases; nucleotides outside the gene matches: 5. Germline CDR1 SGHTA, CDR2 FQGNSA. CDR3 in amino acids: CASSLRLAGGHEQFF. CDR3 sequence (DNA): TGTGCCAGCAGCTTAAGGTTAGCGGGAGGGCATGAGCAGTTCTTC. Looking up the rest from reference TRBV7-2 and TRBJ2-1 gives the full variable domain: GAGVSQSPSNKVTEKGKDVELRCDPISGHTALYWYRQSLGQGLEFLIYFQGNSAPDKSGLPSDRFSAERTGGSVSTLTIQRTQQEDSAVYLCASSLRLAGGHEQFFGPGTRLTVL.

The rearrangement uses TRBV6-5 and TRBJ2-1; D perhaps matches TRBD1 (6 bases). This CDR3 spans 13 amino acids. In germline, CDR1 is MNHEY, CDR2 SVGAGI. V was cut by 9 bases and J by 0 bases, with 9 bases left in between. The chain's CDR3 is CASRDTSYNEQFF. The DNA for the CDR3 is TGTGCCAGTCGGGACACCTCCTACAATGAGCAGTTCTTC.